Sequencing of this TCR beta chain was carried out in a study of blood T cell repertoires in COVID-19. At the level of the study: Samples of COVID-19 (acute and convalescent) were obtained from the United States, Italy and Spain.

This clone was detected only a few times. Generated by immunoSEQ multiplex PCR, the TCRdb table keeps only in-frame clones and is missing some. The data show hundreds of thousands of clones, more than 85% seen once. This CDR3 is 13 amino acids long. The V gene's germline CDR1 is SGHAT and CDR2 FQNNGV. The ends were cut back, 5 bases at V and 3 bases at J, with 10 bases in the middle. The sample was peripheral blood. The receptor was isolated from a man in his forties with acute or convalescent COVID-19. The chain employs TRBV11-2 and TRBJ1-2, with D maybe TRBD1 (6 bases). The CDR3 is CASSPGQHYGYTF. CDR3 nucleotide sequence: TGTGCCAGCAGCCCCGGACAGCACTATGGCTACACCTTC.